This TCR beta chain was obtained from a study of graft-versus-host responses after intestinal transplantation. Study background: Recipients had multivisceral, liver-intestinal, or isolated intestinal transplants. General study results and limits: GvH clones occurred in recipient marrow; some first appeared in ileum or blood.

Some clones are missing from TCRdb's copy, which holds only in-frame ones; the method was immunoSEQ multiplex PCR. The table includes nearly 95,000 clones, 85% to 95% detected once. Germline V gene data show CDR1 as MNHEY and CDR2 as SMNVEV (reference sequence). V lost 5 bases, J lost 6 bases, and 13 bases stayed unmatched. This CDR3 has 15 amino acids. This clone was picked up one time. What it recognizes is unknown. This TCR was recovered from a human donor who received an intestinal transplant. J is TRBJ2-7 and V is TRBV27; TRBD1 aligns across 7 bases. Sample: unstimulated CD8+ T cells sorted from spleen or lymph node cells, taken before intestinal transplant. CDR3 bases: TGTGCCAGCAGTCACCTTGCAGGGGGAGTCAGCGAGCAGTACTTC. Amino acid sequence: CASSHLAGGVSEQYF.